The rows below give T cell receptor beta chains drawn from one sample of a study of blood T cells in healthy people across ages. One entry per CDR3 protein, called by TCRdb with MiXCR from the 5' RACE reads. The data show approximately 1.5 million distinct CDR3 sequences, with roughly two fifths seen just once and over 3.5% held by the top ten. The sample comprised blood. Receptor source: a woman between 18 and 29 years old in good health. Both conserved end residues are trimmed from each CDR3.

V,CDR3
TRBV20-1,CASPGNNEQF
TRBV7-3,ASSTGPVIYNEQF
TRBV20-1,SFSVPSTDTQY
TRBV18,ASSPDQGQKETQY
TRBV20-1,SARDPGTGNGYT
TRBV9,ASTKGAYNEQF
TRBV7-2,ASSFKYEQY
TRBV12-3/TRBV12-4,ASTPGGLEPQH
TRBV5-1,ASSLDRGVHTEAF
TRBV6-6,ASRAAGYIQY
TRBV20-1,SASLTAGGADTQY
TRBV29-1,SVRRTGTYEQY
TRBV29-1,STESGGRTDTQY
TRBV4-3,ASSQRDSFSGNTIY
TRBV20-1,SAQPFRYSYNEQF
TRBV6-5,ASSQGALVGYT
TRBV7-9,ASSPMTGKQY
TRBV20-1,SARGGGASSYEQY
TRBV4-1,ASSQESSGLREQY
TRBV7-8,ASSLGGQMRLAKNIQY
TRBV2,ASSGLAGYTGELF
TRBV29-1,SVLRSPLYQETQY
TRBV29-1,SVEDLTGGGYT
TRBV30,AWRTGILEQY
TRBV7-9,ASALEAKQY
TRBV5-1,ASSLAVDYEQY
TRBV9,ASSTDTGELF
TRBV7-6,ASSRNYQETQY
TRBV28,ASSRGQGKVYGYT
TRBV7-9,ASSHPPDRGDTQY
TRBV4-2,ATTGGAGDTQY
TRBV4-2,ASSPGGASEQY
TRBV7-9,ASISGDTSYNEQF
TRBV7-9,ASSAPPPGDEQY
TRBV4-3,ASSQEAGTGQF
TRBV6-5,ASRLDRSSNQPQH